This T cell receptor beta chain was recorded in a study of patients and donors after allogeneic stem cell transplantation. TCRdb reanalysed the RT-PCR reads using MiXCR and keeps one entry per CDR3 protein. The table lists about 960,000 distinct CDR3 sequences, under 20% of them singletons, with under 6.5% in the top ten. The length of the CDR3 is 14 residues. The V gene's germline CDR1 is SGDLS and CDR2 YYNGEE. V was pared by 7 bases and J by 6 bases, with 9 bases of the junction left unmatched. The TCR originated in a human donor who was either an allogeneic HSCT recipient or a stem cell or donor lymphocyte infusion donor (not recorded which). It is not recorded whose cells these are; they may come from a transplant donor. The rearrangement links TRBV9 to TRBJ2-2; TRBD2 aligns across 7 bases. The sample comprised blood, either unsorted or a sorted T cell fraction (not recorded which). CDR3 sequence reads: CASGGGPMAGELFF. CDR3 in DNA: TGTGCCAGCGGGGGAGGGCCGATGGCCGGGGAGCTGTTTTTT.